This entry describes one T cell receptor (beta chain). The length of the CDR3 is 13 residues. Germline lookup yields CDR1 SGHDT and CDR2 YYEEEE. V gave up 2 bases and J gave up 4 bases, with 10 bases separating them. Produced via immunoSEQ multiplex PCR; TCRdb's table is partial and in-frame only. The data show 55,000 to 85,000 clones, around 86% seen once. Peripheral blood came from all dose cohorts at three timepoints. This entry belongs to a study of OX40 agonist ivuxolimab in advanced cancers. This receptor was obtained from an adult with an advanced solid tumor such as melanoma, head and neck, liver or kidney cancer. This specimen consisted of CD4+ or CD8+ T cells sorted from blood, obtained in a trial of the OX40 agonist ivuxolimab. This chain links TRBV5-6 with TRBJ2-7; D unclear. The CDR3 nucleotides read TGTGCCAGCAGCTTACCAGGCGCGTACGAGCAGTACTTC. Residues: CASSLPGAYEQYF.